This TCR beta chain is from a study of cytomegalovirus exposure and HLA in healthy donors. The overall study: A preliminary data release comprised roughly 85 million unique TCRs obtained from HLA-typed donors. Study results and caveats: Several of the most significant clusters appeared linked to common viral pathogens, based on a later analysis. A later analysis reportedly found that, within productive TCRs, an Asian-associated ancestry cluster had fewer N-insertions than the mean observed across the roughly 630 donors.

Turning to this clone: Its antigen is currently unknown.

Primers: 60 Vbeta forward and 13 Jbeta reverse. Clones were read by immunoSEQ multiplex PCR, and TCRdb kept only the in-frame ones, dropping some. This table holds over 80,000 clones, 70% to 75% found once. The sequenced sample consisted of PBMCs. This TCR was sampled from a man between 40 and 49 years old in good health and CMV-seronegative.

The CDR3 reads CASSPGQGDEQYF. The CDR3 DNA is TGTGCCAGCTCACCGGGACAGGGGGACGAGCAGTACTTC. The chain combines TRBV18 with TRBJ2-7; 11 nucleotides match TRBD1. The J segment lost 5 bases and the V segment lost 3 bases, leaving 0 bases of the junction unmatched. Germline V gene data show CDR1 as KGHSH and CDR2 as LQKENI. The CDR3 has 13 residues.